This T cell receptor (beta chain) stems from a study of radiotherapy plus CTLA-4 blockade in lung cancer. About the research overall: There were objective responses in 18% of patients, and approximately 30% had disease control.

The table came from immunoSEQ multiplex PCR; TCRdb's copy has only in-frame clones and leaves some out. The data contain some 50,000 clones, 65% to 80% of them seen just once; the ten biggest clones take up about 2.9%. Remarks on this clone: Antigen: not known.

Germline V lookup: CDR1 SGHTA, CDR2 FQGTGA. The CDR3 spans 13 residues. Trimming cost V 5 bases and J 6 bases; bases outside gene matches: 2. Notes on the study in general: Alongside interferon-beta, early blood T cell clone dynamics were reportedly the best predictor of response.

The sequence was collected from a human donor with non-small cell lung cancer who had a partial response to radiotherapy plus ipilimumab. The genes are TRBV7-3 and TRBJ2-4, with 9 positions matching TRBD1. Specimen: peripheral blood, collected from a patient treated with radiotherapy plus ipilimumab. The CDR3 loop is CASSMGQGNIQYF. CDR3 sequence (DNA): TGTGCCAGCAGCATGGGACAGGGAAACATTCAGTACTTC.